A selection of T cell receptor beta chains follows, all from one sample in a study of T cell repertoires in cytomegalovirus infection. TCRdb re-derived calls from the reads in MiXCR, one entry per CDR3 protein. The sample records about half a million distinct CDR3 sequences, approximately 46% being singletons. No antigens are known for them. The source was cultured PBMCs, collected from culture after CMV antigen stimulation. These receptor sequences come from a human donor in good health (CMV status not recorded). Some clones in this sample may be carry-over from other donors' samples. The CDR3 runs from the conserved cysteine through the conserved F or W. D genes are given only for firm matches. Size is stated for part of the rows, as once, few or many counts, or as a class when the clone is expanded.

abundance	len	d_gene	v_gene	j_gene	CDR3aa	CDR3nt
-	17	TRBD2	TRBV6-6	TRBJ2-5	CASSYPASGGRQETQYF	TGTGCCAGCAGTTACCCGGCTAGCGGGGGCCGACAAGAGACCCAGTACTTC
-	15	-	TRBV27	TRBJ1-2	CASSLGPPGNYGYTF	TGTGCCAGCAGTTTGGGTCCGCCAGGGAACTATGGCTACACCTTC
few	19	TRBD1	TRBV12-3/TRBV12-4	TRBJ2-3	CASRRTATGFFSRTDTQYF	TGTGCCAGCAGGAGGACGGCGACAGGGTTTTTCAGTCGCACAGATACGCAGTATTTT
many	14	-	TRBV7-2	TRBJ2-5	CASSLDPLGETQYF	TGTGCCAGCAGCTTAGATCCCCTCGGGGAGACCCAGTACTTC
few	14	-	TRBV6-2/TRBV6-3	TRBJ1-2	CASSSGGRIDGYTF	TGTGCCAGCAGTTCCGGGGGCAGGATCGATGGCTACACCTTC
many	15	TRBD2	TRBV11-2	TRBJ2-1	CASSSLAGLSNEQFF	TGTGCCAGCAGCTCTCTAGCGGGACTTAGCAATGAGCAGTTCTTC
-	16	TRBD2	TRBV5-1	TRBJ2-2	CASSFGIAGVTGELFF	TGCGCCAGCAGCTTTGGTATAGCGGGGGTTACCGGGGAGCTGTTTTTT
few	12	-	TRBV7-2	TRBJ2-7	CASSVGRYEQYF	TGTGCCAGCAGCGTGGGACGTTACGAGCAGTACTTC
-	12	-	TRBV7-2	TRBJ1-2	CASSPGYYGYTF	TGTGCCAGCAGCCCGGGGTACTATGGCTACACCTTC
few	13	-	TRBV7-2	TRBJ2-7	CASSRSGPYEQYF	TGTGCCAGCAGCCGTAGCGGTCCATACGAGCAGTACTTC
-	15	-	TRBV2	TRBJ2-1	CASMTRVDSYNEQFF	TGTGCCAGCATGACGCGGGTGGACTCCTACAATGAGCAGTTCTTC
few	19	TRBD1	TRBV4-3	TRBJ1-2	CASSTDAGTGESVFVGYTF	TGCGCCAGCAGCACTGATGCCGGGACAGGGGAATCGGTATTTGTTGGCTACACCTTC
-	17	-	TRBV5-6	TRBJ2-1	CASSLGRRRTWSNEQFF	TGTGCCAGCAGCTTGGGCCGGAGGCGGACTTGGTCCAATGAGCAGTTCTTC
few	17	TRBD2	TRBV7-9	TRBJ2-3	CASSSRTSGRMADTQYF	TGTGCCAGCAGCTCCAGGACTAGCGGGAGAATGGCAGATACGCAGTATTTT
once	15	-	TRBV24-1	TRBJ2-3	CATSDPKRRTDTQYF	TGTGCCACCAGTGATCCAAAGAGGCGCACAGATACGCAGTATTTT